Below, 6 T cell receptor beta chains from the same sample are listed, as sequenced in a study of persistence of HIV-infected CD4 T cells. The immunoSEQ assay was version 4, run in survey mode. Some clones are missing from TCRdb's copy, which holds only in-frame ones; the method was immunoSEQ multiplex PCR. The sample has approximately 20,000 clones; 75% to 80% are singletons. Which antigens these TCRs recognize remains unknown. Lysates of CMV-infected fibroblasts at approximately 9.6 ug/mL stimulated these cells. Sorting selected CD4+ T cells upregulating both CD40 ligand and CD69. Sequenced material: CD4+ T cells sorted from PBMCs after 18-hour stimulation, taken from a patient who received antiretroviral therapy. The receptors shown here come from an adult man with HIV who was CMV-seropositive.

V is TRBV12-3 or TRBV12-4 and J is TRBJ2-2; D uncertain. The CDR3 runs to 11 residues. The ends were cut back, 5 bases at V and 5 bases at J, with 3 bases in the middle. The DNA for the CDR3 is TGTGCCAGCAGTACTACCGGGGAGCTGTTTTTT. Protein sequence: CASSTTGELFF.

V and J are TRBV18 and TRBJ1-2, with a tentative D call TRBD1 (5 bases). In germline, CDR1 is KGHSH, CDR2 LQKENI. V was pared by 6 bases and J by 3 bases, with 17 bases between. The CDR3 has 15 residues. The CDR3 DNA reads TGTGCCAGCTCCCCCAGGGTGGACGGTTACTATGGCTACACCTTC. It specifies CASSPRVDGYYGYTF.

This clone was seen just once. The CDR3 sequence is CASSLARQGRSGANVLTF. DNA for the CDR3: TGTGCCAGCAGCTTAGCCCGACAGGGCCGCTCTGGGGCCAACGTCCTGACTTTC. The rearrangement uses TRBV7-2 and TRBJ2-6, with 7 bases fitting TRBD1. V lost 0 bases and J lost 0; bases outside the gene matches: 5. The CDR3 runs to 18 residues. CDR1 is SGHTA, CDR2 FQGNSA, per germline.

The chain links TRBV5-1 to TRBJ2-2, with D perhaps matching TRBD2 (5 bases). Looked up from germline, CDR1 is SGHRS and CDR2 is YFSETQ. This CDR3 comprises 16 residues. V was clipped by 0 bases and J by 2 bases, with 11 bases between them. For the CDR3, the DNA is TGCGCCAGCAGCTTGGCCTCAGGAGGAAACACCGGGGAGCTGTTTTTT. It specifies CASSLASGGNTGELFF.

This clone was picked up one time. The CDR3 reads CASSDGREQYF. CDR3 sequence (DNA): TGTGCCAGCAGTGACGGAAGGGAGCAGTACTTC. V and J are TRBV6-1 and TRBJ2-7; D uncertain. This CDR3 region has 11 residues. Germline V gene data show CDR1 as MNHNS and CDR2 as SASEGT. The germline V and J ends were trimmed by 3 bases and 7 bases, with 7 bases remaining between them.

The genes are TRBV20-1 and TRBJ1-5; no firm D call. The CDR3 has 14 amino acids. CDR1 DFQATT and CDR2 SNEGSKA come from the germline V gene (reference sequence). V lost 3 bases to trimming and J lost 0 bases, with 9 bases between them. The CDR3, as DNA: TGCAGTGCTAGTTATGGTTATAGCAATCAGCCCCAGCATTTT. Translated, it gives CSASYGYSNQPQHF.